Following are 22 T cell receptor beta chains from one sample sequenced in a study of control samples from healthy donors and cancer patients. The repertoire was sequenced with immunoSEQ multiplex PCR; TCRdb's copy has only in-frame clones and lacks some. The sample lists 150,000 to 200,000 clones, about 91% occurring once. Sequencing used blood. These receptors all stem from a middle-aged woman in good health.

V and J are TRBV2 and TRBJ2-2; TRBD1 might be the D (6 bases). This CDR3 has 15 amino acids. Germline-derived CDR1 and CDR2 are SNHLY and FYNNEI. V was pared by 6 bases and J by 0 bases, with 11 bases between. CDR3 residues: CASSSGGSNTGELFF. The CDR3, as DNA: TGTGCCAGCAGCTCTGGGGGCTCGAACACCGGGGAGCTGTTTTTT.

V is TRBV11-2 and J is TRBJ2-5, with TRBD1 as a possible D gene (6 bases). The CDR3 loop spans 14 amino acids. Germline-derived CDR1 and CDR2 are SGHAT and FQNNGV. V was cut by 3 bases and J by 7 bases, with 15 bases left in between. DNA for the CDR3: TGTGCCAGCAGCTTTCCAGGGGCCCGCGGGACCCAGTACTTC. Encoded protein: CASSFPGARGTQYF.

The chain has TRBV29-1 and TRBJ1-3; 9 positions match TRBD1. The J segment lost 7 bases and the V segment lost 4 bases, leaving 11 bases of the junction unmatched. Germline-derived CDR1 and CDR2 are SQVTM and ANQGSEA. This CDR3 has 15 amino acids. This chain's CDR3 is CSVVGTGTGTNTIYF. The CDR3, as DNA: TGCAGCGTTGTTGGGACTGGGACAGGGACCAACACCATATATTTT.

Only one count was recorded for this clone. The V and J genes are TRBV7-9 and TRBJ1-1, with D possibly TRBD1 on 5 matching bases. CDR3 size: 13 residues. CDR1 is SEHNR and CDR2 is FQNEAQ in the germline V gene (reference sequence). The V and J ends lost 5 bases and 4 bases respectively, with 11 bases between them. The CDR3 spells CASSQSGPTEAFF. The CDR3 DNA follows: TGTGCCAGCAGCCAATCGGGGCCCACTGAAGCTTTCTTT. Full variable domain (rest looked up from reference TRBV7-9 and TRBJ1-1): DTGVSQNPRHKITKRGQNVTFRCDPISEHNRLYWYRQTLGQGPEFLTYFQNEAQLEKSRLLSDRFSAERPKGSFSTLEIQRTEQGDSAMYLCASSQSGPTEAFFGQGTRLTVV.

As concerns this clone: Distinct nucleotide sequences in the sample also encode this CDR3. This rearrangement joins TRBV7-2 to TRBJ1-5, with no clear D. The V end lost 1 base, the J end lost 2 bases, and 6 bases lay between the germline ends. The germline V gene encodes CDR1 SGHTA and CDR2 FQGNSA. There are 14 residues in the CDR3. The CDR3 reads CASSLVKGNQPQHF. Written as DNA, the CDR3 is TGTGCCAGCAGCTTAGTAAAGGGCAATCAGCCCCAGCATTTT.

The rearrangement uses TRBV15 and TRBJ2-2; D is unclear. The CDR3 consists of 15 residues. Germline V CDR1 and CDR2: LNHNV, YYDKDF (reference sequence). Between the trimmed V and J ends, which lost 0 bases and 4 bases, there was a span of 9 bases. CDR3 in amino acids: CATSRDLGTTGELFF. The CDR3 nucleotides are TGTGCCACCAGCAGAGATCTGGGAACCACCGGGGAGCTGTTTTTT.

This clone came up a few times. J is TRBJ1-2 and V is TRBV5-6; tentative D call: TRBD1 (5 bases). This CDR3 has 14 amino acids. The V gene lost 3 bases and the J gene lost 2 bases, with 11 bases spanning the gap. Per the germline V gene, CDR1 is SGHDT and CDR2 is YYEEEE. This CDR3 reads CASSSTGLNYGYTF. Written as DNA, the CDR3 is TGTGCCAGCAGCTCTACAGGTTTAAACTATGGCTACACCTTC. The entire variable domain, with the rest obtained from reference TRBV5-6 and TRBJ1-2, is as follows: DAGVTQSPTHLIKTRGQQVTLRCSPKSGHDTVSWYQQALGQGPQFIFQYYEEEERQRGNFPDRFSGHQFPNYSSELNVNALLLGDSALYLCASSSTGLNYGYTFGSGTRLTVV.

V usage is TRBV5-8 and J usage is TRBJ1-5, with no clear D. This CDR3 is 14 amino acids long. Trimming left V 3 bases short and J 0 bases short, with 7 bases between. Germline V gene data show CDR1 as SGHTS and CDR2 as YDEGEE. CDR3 bases: TGTGCCAGCAGCTCTCCTGGTAGCAATCAGCCCCAGCATTTT. Protein: CASSSPGSNQPQHF.

The chain uses TRBV6-5 and TRBJ1-2; 8 bases line up with TRBD1. Trimming cost V 5 bases and J 5 bases; bases outside gene matches: 7. Germline CDR1 reads MNHEY; CDR2 reads SVGAGI. The CDR3 spans 14 residues. The CDR3 nucleotides are TGTGCCAGCAGTCCTGCCGGACAGGGATATGGCTACACCTTC. This codes for CASSPAGQGYGYTF.

The V gene is TRBV2, the J gene TRBJ2-3; D call uncertain. Germline V gene data show CDR1 as SNHLY and CDR2 as FYNNEI. The CDR3 extends over 17 amino acids. V lost 0 bases to trimming and J lost 3 bases, with 16 bases between them. This chain's CDR3 is CASSEAPQLFLTDTQYF. DNA of the CDR3: TGTGCCAGCAGTGAAGCTCCCCAACTGTTCCTTACAGATACGCAGTATTTT.

The CDR3 loop reads CASRPTGGSNTEAFF. CDR3 DNA sequence: TGCGCCAGCAGACCAACCGGGGGATCCAACACTGAAGCTTTCTTT. This rearrangement joins TRBV5-1 to TRBJ1-1; maybe TRBD1 (5 bases). The germline CDR1 and CDR2 sequences are SGHRS and YFSETQ. Trimming removed 5 bases at V and 2 bases at J, with 16 bases between. This CDR3 is built from 15 residues.

The J gene is TRBJ1-1, the V gene TRBV7-9; TRBD1 matches at 7 bases. This CDR3 has 17 residues. Germline V gene sequence: CDR1 SEHNR, CDR2 FQNEAQ (reference sequence). The ends lost 1 base at V and 1 base at J; junction bases unmatched: 9. The CDR3 DNA sequence: TGTGCCAGCAGCTTAGACCCACAGGGGACTGCGAACACTGAAGCTTTCTTT. Amino acids: CASSLDPQGTANTEAFF.

The chain carries TRBV3-1 (or the pseudogene TRBV3-2) and TRBJ1-2, with TRBD1 matching 8 bases. This CDR3 comprises 16 residues. The V segment lost 2 bases and the J segment 3 bases; nucleotides outside the gene matches: 8. Germline V gene sequence: CDR1 LGHDT, CDR2 YNNKEL (reference sequence). The CDR3 region has the DNA TGTGCCAGCAGCCAACCTGGGGAGGACAGGGACTATGGCTACACCTTC. Translation gives CASSQPGEDRDYGYTF.

The chain has TRBV6-5 and TRBJ2-3, with D perhaps assigned TRBD1 or TRBD2 (5 bases each). This CDR3 region has 15 residues. V was shortened by 5 bases and J by 1 base, with 13 bases between the two germline ends. The germline V gene has CDR1 MNHEY and CDR2 SVGAGI. CDR3: CASSPLGTGTDTQYF. CDR3 sequence (DNA): TGTGCCAGCAGTCCATTGGGGACGGGCACAGATACGCAGTATTTT.

The V gene is TRBV4-1, the J gene TRBJ2-1; 8 nucleotides line up with TRBD2. Germline-derived CDR1 and CDR2 are MGHRA and YSYEKL. The CDR3 has 17 residues. Losses at the gene ends were 1 base for V and 6 bases for J; bases not matched to a gene: 11. CDR3 coding DNA: TGCGCCAGCAGCCAAGCGGGGGGGACTAGGAGGGGCAATGAGCAGTTCTTC. It encodes CASSQAGGTRRGNEQFF.

This chain links TRBV2 with TRBJ2-2; 11 bases align to TRBD1. The junction had 6 bases not matched to a gene; V was cut back by 7 bases and J by 2 bases. The V gene's germline CDR1 is SNHLY and CDR2 FYNNEI. CDR3 length: 16 amino acids. The chain's CDR3 is CASTPGQGGNTGELFF. DNA for the CDR3: TGTGCCAGCACCCCGGGACAGGGGGGAAACACCGGGGAGCTGTTTTTT.

This clone occurred once. V gene TRBV13 combines with J gene TRBJ2-2, with TRBD1 as a possible D gene (5 bases). Trimming took off 2 bases at V and 7 bases at J, with 11 bases between the two ends. Per germline, CDR1 PRHDT and CDR2 FYEKMQ (reference sequence). This CDR3 is 14 amino acids long. CDR3 DNA: TGTGCCAGCAGCTTATATTCCAGGGTCGGGGAGCTGTTTTTT. Translation gives CASSLYSRVGELFF. The complete variable domain, with remaining parts taken from reference TRBV13 and TRBJ2-2, reads AAGVIQSPRHLIKEKRETATLKCYPIPRHDTVYWYQQGPGQDPQFLISFYEKMQSDKGSIPDRFSAQQFSDYHSELNMSSLELGDSALYFCASSLYSRVGELFFGEGSRLTVL.

V is TRBV4-1 and J is TRBJ1-4, with 9 positions matching TRBD1. The CDR3 spans 14 residues. V was clipped by 4 bases and J by 8 bases; unmatched bases: 5. Germline V gene data show CDR1 as MGHRA and CDR2 as YSYEKL. CDR3 nucleotide sequence: TGCGCCAGCAGCCCCTCCGGGACAGGGGAAAAACTGTTTTTT. Translating it yields CASSPSGTGEKLFF.

The genes are TRBV2 and TRBJ1-1, with D unresolved. Germline lookup yields CDR1 SNHLY and CDR2 FYNNEI. V lost 1 base and J 12 bases, leaving 18 bases between the germline ends. CDR3 length equals 14 residues. The CDR3 nucleotides read TGTGCCAGCAGTGAAGGGGGAAACACCAAGAAGACTTTCTTT. Protein product: CASSEGGNTKKTFF.

The chain joins TRBV9 to TRBJ1-1; D is unresolved. Germline CDR1 is SGDLS and CDR2 is YYNGEE. The CDR3 runs to 15 residues. V was trimmed by 0 bases and J by 4 bases, leaving 13 bases between them. This CDR3 reads CASSVEEGRLTEAFF. The CDR3 region has the DNA TGTGCCAGCAGCGTAGAGGAAGGGCGGCTCACTGAAGCTTTCTTT.

The chain uses TRBV5-1 and TRBJ2-1; D is unclear. Germline V gives CDR1 SGHRS, CDR2 YFSETQ. The V end lost 0 bases, the J end lost 4 bases, and 11 bases lay between the germline ends. This CDR3 region has 15 residues. The chain's CDR3 is CASSLVVGRYNEQFF. In DNA, the CDR3 is TGCGCCAGCAGCTTGGTAGTCGGACGGTACAATGAGCAGTTCTTC.

The chain has TRBV7-8 and TRBJ1-5; weak D call: TRBD1 (6 bases). V was cut by 1 base and J by 11 bases, with 21 bases left in between. CDR1 is SGHVS, CDR2 FQNEAQ, per germline. CDR3 size: 16 residues. CDR3: CASSLEWGAPRTSQHF. The CDR3 nucleotides are TGTGCCAGCAGCTTAGAATGGGGGGCGCCTAGGACGTCCCAGCATTTT.